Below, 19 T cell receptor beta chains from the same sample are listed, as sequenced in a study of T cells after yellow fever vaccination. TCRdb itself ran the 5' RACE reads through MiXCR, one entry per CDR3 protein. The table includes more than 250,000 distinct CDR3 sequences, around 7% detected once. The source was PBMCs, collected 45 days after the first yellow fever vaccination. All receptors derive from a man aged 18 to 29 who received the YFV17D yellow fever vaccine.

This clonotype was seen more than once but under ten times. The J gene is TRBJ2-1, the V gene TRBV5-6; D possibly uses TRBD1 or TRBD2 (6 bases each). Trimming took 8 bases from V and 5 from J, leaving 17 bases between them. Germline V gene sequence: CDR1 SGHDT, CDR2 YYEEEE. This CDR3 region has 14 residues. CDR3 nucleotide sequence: TGTGCCAGGAGCCCCGGGGGCCGGCACAATGAGCAGTTCTTC. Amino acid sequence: CARSPGGRHNEQFF.

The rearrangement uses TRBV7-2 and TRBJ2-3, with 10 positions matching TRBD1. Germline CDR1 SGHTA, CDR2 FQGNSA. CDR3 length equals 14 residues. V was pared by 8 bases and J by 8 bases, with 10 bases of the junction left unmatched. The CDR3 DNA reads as TGTGCCAGCGCCGGGGGACAGGGGCTTTCTACGCAGTATTTT. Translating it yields CASAGGQGLSTQYF. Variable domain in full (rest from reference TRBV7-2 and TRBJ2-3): GAGVSQSPSNKVTEKGKDVELRCDPISGHTALYWYRQSLGQGLEFLIYFQGNSAPDKSGLPSDRFSAERTGGSVSTLTIQRTQQEDSAVYLCASAGGQGLSTQYFGPGTRLTVL.

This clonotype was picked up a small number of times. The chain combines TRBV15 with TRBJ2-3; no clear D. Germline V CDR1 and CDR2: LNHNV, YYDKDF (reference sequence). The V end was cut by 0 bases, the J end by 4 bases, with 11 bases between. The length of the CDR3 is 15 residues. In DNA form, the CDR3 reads TGTGCCACCAGCAGAGATGGGCCAGCGTCAGATACGCAGTATTTT. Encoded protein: CATSRDGPASDTQYF. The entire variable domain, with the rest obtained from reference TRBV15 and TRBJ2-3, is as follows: DAMVIQNPRYQVTQFGKPVTLSCSQTLNHNVMYWYQQKSSQAPKLLFHYYDKDFNNEADTPDNFQSRRPNTSFCFLDIRSPGLGDTAMYLCATSRDGPASDTQYFGPGTRLTVL.

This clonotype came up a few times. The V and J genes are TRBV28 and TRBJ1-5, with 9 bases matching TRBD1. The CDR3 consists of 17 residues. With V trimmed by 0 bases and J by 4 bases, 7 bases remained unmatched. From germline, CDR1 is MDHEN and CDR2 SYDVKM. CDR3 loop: CASSLWGQGRTNQPQHF. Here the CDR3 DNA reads TGTGCCAGCAGTTTATGGGGACAGGGCCGCACTAATCAGCCCCAGCATTTT.

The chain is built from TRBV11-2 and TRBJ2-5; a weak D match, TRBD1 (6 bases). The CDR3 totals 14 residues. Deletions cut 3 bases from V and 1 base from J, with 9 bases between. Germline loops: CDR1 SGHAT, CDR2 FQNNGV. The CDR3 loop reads CASSFDRSQETQYF. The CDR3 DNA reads TGTGCCAGCAGCTTCGACAGGAGCCAAGAGACCCAGTACTTC. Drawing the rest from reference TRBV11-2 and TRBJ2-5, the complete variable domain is EAGVAQSPRYKIIEKRQSVAFWCNPISGHATLYWYQQILGQGPKLLIQFQNNGVVDDSQLPKDRFSAERLKGVDSTLKIQPAKLEDSAVYLCASSFDRSQETQYFGPGTRLLVL.

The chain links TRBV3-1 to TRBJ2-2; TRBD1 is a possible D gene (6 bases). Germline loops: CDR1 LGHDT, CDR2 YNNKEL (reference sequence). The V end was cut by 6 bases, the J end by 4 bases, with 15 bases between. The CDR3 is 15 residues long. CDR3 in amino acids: CASSRSTGSTGELFF. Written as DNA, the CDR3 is TGTGCCAGCAGTCGTTCGACAGGTTCCACCGGGGAGCTGTTTTTT. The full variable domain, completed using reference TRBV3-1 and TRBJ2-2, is DTAVSQTPKYLVTQMGNDKSIKCEQNLGHDTMYWYKQDSKKFLKIMFSYNNKELIINETVPNRFSPKSPDKAHLNLHINSLELGDSAVYFCASSRSTGSTGELFFGEGSRLTVL.

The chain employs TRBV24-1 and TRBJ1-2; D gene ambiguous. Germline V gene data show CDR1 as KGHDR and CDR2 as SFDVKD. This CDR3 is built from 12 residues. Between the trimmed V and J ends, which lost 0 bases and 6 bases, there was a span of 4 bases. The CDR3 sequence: CATSDLGHGYTF. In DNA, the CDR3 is TGTGCCACCAGTGATTTGGGCCATGGCTACACCTTC.

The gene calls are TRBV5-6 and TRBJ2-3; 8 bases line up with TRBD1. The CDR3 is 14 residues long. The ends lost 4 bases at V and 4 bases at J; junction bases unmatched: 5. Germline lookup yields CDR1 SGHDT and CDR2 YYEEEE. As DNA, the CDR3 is TGTGCCAGCAGCCGACAGGGGCGGGCAGATACGCAGTATTTT. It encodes CASSRQGRADTQYF.

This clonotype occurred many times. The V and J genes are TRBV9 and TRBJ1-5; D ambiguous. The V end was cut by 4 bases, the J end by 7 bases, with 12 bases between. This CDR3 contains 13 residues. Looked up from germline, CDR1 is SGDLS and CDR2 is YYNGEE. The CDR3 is CASSPTNQQPQHF. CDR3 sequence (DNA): TGTGCCAGCAGCCCCACCAACCAGCAGCCCCAGCATTTT.

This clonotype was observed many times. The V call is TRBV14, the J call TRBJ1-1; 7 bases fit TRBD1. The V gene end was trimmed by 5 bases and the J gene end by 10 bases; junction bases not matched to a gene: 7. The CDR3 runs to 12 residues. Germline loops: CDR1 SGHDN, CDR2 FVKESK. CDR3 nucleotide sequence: TGTGCCAGCAGCTTACAGGGGATATCAGCTTTCTTT. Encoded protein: CASSLQGISAFF.

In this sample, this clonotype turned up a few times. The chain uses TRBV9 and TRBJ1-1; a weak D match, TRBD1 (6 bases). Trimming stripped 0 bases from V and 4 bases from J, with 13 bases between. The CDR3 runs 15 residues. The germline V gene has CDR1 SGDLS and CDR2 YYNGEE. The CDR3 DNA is TGTGCCAGCAGCGTAGAACTGGGGGCGAGCACTGAAGCTTTCTTT. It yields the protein CASSVELGASTEAFF.

DNA for the CDR3: TGTGCCAGCAGGAACGGGTTGGACCAGTACTTC. As protein: CASRNGLDQYF. The chain has TRBV7-9 and TRBJ2-5, with unresolved D. Trimming took 6 bases from V and 10 from J, leaving 12 bases between them. The CDR3 consists of 11 residues. The germline CDR1 and CDR2 sequences are SEHNR and FQNEAQ (reference sequence).

CDR3 residues: CAISVRGGATDTQYF. CDR3 DNA: TGTGCCATCAGTGTCCGCGGGGGGGCAACAGATACGCAGTATTTT. The rearrangement links TRBV10-3 to TRBJ2-3, with TRBD2 identical over 9 bases. The CDR3 is 15 amino acids. The germline V gene has CDR1 ENHRY and CDR2 SYGVKD. V was clipped by 4 bases and J by 3 bases; unmatched bases: 5.

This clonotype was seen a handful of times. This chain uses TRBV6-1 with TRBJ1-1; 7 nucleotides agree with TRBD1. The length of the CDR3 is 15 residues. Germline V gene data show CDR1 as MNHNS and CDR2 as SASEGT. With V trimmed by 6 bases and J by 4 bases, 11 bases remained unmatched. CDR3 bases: TGTGCCAGCAGCCTAAGACAGGGCCGGGGCACTGAAGCTTTCTTT. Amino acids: CASSLRQGRGTEAFF.

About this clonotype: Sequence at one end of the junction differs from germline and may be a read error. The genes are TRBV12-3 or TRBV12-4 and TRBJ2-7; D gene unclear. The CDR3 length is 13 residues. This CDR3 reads CARSFRMPYEQYF. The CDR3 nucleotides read TGTGCCAGGAGTTTTAGGATGCCCTACGAGCAGTACTTC.

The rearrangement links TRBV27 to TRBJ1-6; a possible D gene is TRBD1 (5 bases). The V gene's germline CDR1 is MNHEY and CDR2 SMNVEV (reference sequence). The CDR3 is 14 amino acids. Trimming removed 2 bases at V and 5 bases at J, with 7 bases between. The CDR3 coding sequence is TGTGCCAGCAGTTTACGGGACCATAATTCACCCCTCCACTTT. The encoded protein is CASSLRDHNSPLHF.

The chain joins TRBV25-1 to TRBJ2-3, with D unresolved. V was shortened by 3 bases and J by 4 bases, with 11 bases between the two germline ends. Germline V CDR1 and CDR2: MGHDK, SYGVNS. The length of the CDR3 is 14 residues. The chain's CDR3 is CASSDLRGSDTQYF. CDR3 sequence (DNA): TGTGCCAGCAGTGATCTGAGAGGCTCAGATACGCAGTATTTT.

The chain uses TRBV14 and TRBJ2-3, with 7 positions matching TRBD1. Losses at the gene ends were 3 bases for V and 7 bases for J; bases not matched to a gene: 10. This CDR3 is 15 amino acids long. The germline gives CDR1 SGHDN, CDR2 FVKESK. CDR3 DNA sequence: TGTGCCAGCAGCCAGAGGGGGACAGAGTATTATACGCAGTATTTT. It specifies CASSQRGTEYYTQYF.

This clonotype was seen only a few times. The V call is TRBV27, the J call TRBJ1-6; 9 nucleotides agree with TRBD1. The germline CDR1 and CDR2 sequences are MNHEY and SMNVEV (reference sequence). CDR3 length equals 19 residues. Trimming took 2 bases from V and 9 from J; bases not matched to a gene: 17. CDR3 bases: TGTGCCAGCAGTTTAAGCTGGGGTCAACTTGGGACAGGGTTTTCACCCCTCCACTTT. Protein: CASSLSWGQLGTGFSPLHF.